This passage covers 2 T cell receptor beta chains from one sample sequenced in a study of blood T cell repertoires in COVID-19 (dated by TCRdb to 2020 to 2022). Libraries were constructed by the immunoSEQ multiplex PCR assay. In TCRdb, the immuneACCESS table is reduced to in-frame sequences with V and J assigned. These tables do not hold every clone; where another copy was compared, an unresolved V gene accounts for under half, and the others remain unexplained. Within this sample are some 300,000 clones, with approximately 86% of them counted one time only. Clones ranked in the top ten supply about an eighth of the sample. Sequences were obtained from peripheral blood. The receptors shown here come from a woman in her sixties or seventies with COVID-19, enrolled during active disease.

V gene TRBV7-2 combines with J gene TRBJ1-2; no definite D call. CDR1 and CDR2 from the germline V gene are SGHTA and FQGNSA. The length of the CDR3 is 16 residues. V lost 3 bases and J lost 0, with 14 bases in between. CDR3 nucleotide sequence: TGTGCCAGCAGCTTCCTCAGACTGCTAGCTAACTATGGCTACACCTTC. Translating it yields CASSFLRLLANYGYTF.

This chain links TRBV6-1 with TRBJ1-5, with 7 bases aligning to TRBD1. CDR3 length: 14 amino acids. V lost 7 bases to trimming and J lost 5 bases; unmatched junction nucleotides: 8. CDR1 and CDR2 (germline): MNHNS, SASEGT. DNA for the CDR3: TGTGCCAGCACCGGGACAGCGCCCGATCAGCCCCAGCATTTT. It codes for CASTGTAPDQPQHF.